These 30 T cell receptor beta chains share one sample of origin, sequenced in a study of shared clonotypes between healthy human individuals. Data came from immunoSEQ multiplex PCR; TCRdb stores just in-frame clones and leaves some out. The table records about 980,000 clones, over 60% of them present only once. Sequencing was done on a sample of memory CD4+ T cells sorted from blood. The subset: CD45RA-negative fraction. The source of these receptors is a man aged 18-30 years in good health.

The J gene is TRBJ1-5, the V gene TRBV27; 8 bases match TRBD1. CDR1 MNHEY and CDR2 SMNVEV come from the germline V gene (reference sequence). The CDR3 extends over 17 amino acids. Trimming cost V 6 bases and J 5 bases; bases outside gene matches: 15. CDR3 sequence reads: CASSHQYGTGGYQPQHF. The CDR3 DNA is TGTGCCAGCAGCCACCAATATGGGACAGGCGGTTATCAGCCCCAGCATTTT.

The CDR3: CASSLDGRGGSGNTIYF. The CDR3 DNA sequence: TGCGCCAGCAGCTTGGATGGCAGGGGAGGCTCTGGAAACACCATATATTTT. The V call is TRBV5-1, the J call TRBJ1-3; D is perhaps TRBD1 (6 bases). V lost 0 bases and J 0 bases, leaving 13 bases between the germline ends. The V gene's germline CDR1 is SGHRS and CDR2 YFSETQ. The CDR3 length is 17 residues. Using reference TRBV5-1 and TRBJ1-3 for the parts outside the CDR3, the full variable domain is KAGVTQTPRYLIKTRGQQVTLSCSPISGHRSVSWYQQTPGQGLQFLFEYFSETQRNKGNFPGRFSGRQFSNSRSEMNVSTLELGDSALYLCASSLDGRGGSGNTIYFGEGSWLTVV.

This chain uses TRBV5-1 with TRBJ1-2; 9 bases are shared with TRBD1. Looked up from germline, CDR1 is SGHRS and CDR2 is YFSETQ. Trimming removed 5 bases from V and 6 bases from J; junction bases left unmatched: 5. The CDR3 contains 13 residues. The CDR3 sequence: CASRLQGADGYTF. CDR3 in DNA: TGCGCCAGCAGATTACAGGGGGCGGATGGCTACACCTTC.

V usage is TRBV2 and J usage is TRBJ1-4; maybe TRBD1 (5 bases). Germline V gene sequence: CDR1 SNHLY, CDR2 FYNNEI. V was clipped by 6 bases and J by 0 bases, with 11 bases between them. CDR3 length equals 15 residues. CDR3 in amino acids: CASRRQKTTNEKLFF. DNA of the CDR3: TGTGCCAGCAGGAGACAGAAGACAACTAATGAAAAACTGTTTTTT.

This chain joins TRBV4-1 and TRBJ1-3; the D is unclear. CDR3 size: 18 residues. CDR1 is MGHRA and CDR2 is YSYEKL in the germline V gene. Trimming pared 0 bases from V and 2 bases from J, leaving 17 bases between. The CDR3 sequence: CASSQDVSGYIAGNTIYF. CDR3 sequence (DNA): TGCGCCAGCAGCCAAGATGTTAGTGGTTACATTGCTGGAAACACCATATATTTT.

The CDR3 sequence: CASSSAGTGRFYGYTF. CDR3 nucleotide sequence: TGTGCCAGTAGCTCCGCCGGGACAGGCCGCTTCTATGGCTACACCTTC. This chain joins TRBV19 and TRBJ1-2; 8 bases match TRBD1. Looked up from germline, CDR1 is LNHDA and CDR2 is SQIVND (reference sequence). The V segment lost 6 bases and the J segment 4 bases; nucleotides outside the gene matches: 13. The CDR3 covers 16 residues.

The chain uses TRBV28 and TRBJ1-1; D call uncertain. Trimming removed 3 bases from V and 0 bases from J, with 5 bases in between. Looked up from germline, CDR1 is MDHEN and CDR2 is SYDVKM. There are 13 residues in the CDR3. Written as DNA, the CDR3 is TGTGCCAGCAGTTTTCTCCTGAACACTGAAGCTTTCTTT. Protein sequence: CASSFLLNTEAFF.

The chain employs TRBV28 and TRBJ1-2; 7 bases are a match to TRBD1. CDR3 length: 13 amino acids. The ends lost 7 bases at V and 4 bases at J; junction bases unmatched: 6. Germline V gene sequence: CDR1 MDHEN, CDR2 SYDVKM. The CDR3 nucleotides read TGTGCCAGCATTTCGGGACAGCTCTATGGCTACACCTTC. This gives the protein CASISGQLYGYTF.

A few counts support this clone. This rearrangement joins TRBV5-4 to TRBJ2-4; the D gene is possibly TRBD2 (6 bases). The CDR3 has 15 amino acids. Germline V gene lookup returns CDR1 SGHNT and CDR2 YYREEE (reference sequence). The V end lost 5 bases, the J end lost 3 bases, and 15 bases lay between the germline ends. CDR3 sequence reads: CASSSQEGDKNIQYF. The CDR3 DNA follows: TGTGCCAGCAGTTCCCAGGAGGGTGACAAAAACATTCAGTACTTC.

This clone was observed a handful of times. The chain links TRBV28 to TRBJ2-5; 9 positions match TRBD1. This CDR3 comprises 15 residues. Germline values: CDR1 MDHEN, CDR2 SYDVKM. After removal of 5 bases from V and 6 bases from J, the junction contained 10 bases not matched to a gene. This chain's CDR3 is CASSPGGGTGKTQYF. For the CDR3, the DNA is TGTGCCAGCAGTCCGGGGGGAGGGACAGGGAAGACCCAGTACTTC. Supplemented by reference TRBV28 and TRBJ2-5, the full variable domain reads DVKVTQSSRYLVKRTGEKVFLECVQDMDHENMFWYRQDPGLGLRLIYFSYDVKMKEKGDIPEGYSVSREKKERFSLILESASTNQTSMYLCASSPGGGTGKTQYFGPGTRLLVL.

Worth noting for this clone: The same CDR3 also results from other DNA sequences found in this sample. V and J are TRBV5-4 and TRBJ2-3, with 8 bases matching TRBD1. The V gene's germline CDR1 is SGHNT and CDR2 YYREEE (reference sequence). The CDR3 is 15 residues long. The V segment lost 4 bases and the J segment 1 base; nucleotides outside the gene matches: 5. The CDR3, as DNA: TGTGCCAGCAGCCGTGGACAGGGCGGCACAGATACGCAGTATTTT. It translates to CASSRGQGGTDTQYF. The full variable domain, with the rest looked up from reference TRBV5-4 and TRBJ2-3, is ETGVTQSPTHLIKTRGQQVTLRCSSQSGHNTVSWYQQALGQGPQFIFQYYREEENGRGNFPPRFSGLQFPNYSSELNVNALELDDSALYLCASSRGQGGTDTQYFGPGTRLTVL.

The chain combines TRBV30 with TRBJ2-1; a weak D match, TRBD2 (6 bases). Trimming pared 0 bases from V and 6 bases from J, leaving 9 bases between. The CDR3 totals 13 residues. Germline assignment: CDR1 GTSNPN and CDR2 SVGIG (reference sequence). The CDR3 sequence is CAWSVSAGNEQFF. The DNA for the CDR3 is TGTGCCTGGAGTGTGTCAGCGGGCAATGAGCAGTTCTTC. The complete variable domain, with remaining parts taken from reference TRBV30 and TRBJ2-1, reads SQTIHQWPATLVQPVGSPLSLECTVEGTSNPNLYWYRQAAGRGLQLLFYSVGIGQISSEVPQNLSASRPQDRQFILSSKKLLLSDSGFYLCAWSVSAGNEQFFGPGTRLTVL.

This chain links TRBV23-1 with TRBJ2-7; D call uncertain. TRBV23-1 falls under the ORF class, with uncertain function. This CDR3 contains 14 residues. Trimming took 3 bases from V and 4 from J, leaving 13 bases between them. The CDR3 sequence: CASSHPRPPYEQYF. The CDR3 nucleotides read TGCGCCAGCAGTCACCCCAGGCCCCCGTACGAGCAGTACTTC.

The chain couples TRBV19 to TRBJ2-5; TRBD1 matches 8 bases. The V segment lost 10 bases and the J segment 1 base; nucleotides outside the gene matches: 2. The CDR3 extends over 12 amino acids. Germline V gene sequence: CDR1 LNHDA, CDR2 SQIVND (reference sequence). As DNA, the CDR3 is TGTGCCACCGGGACAGGCCAAGAGACCCAGTACTTC. Translated: CATGTGQETQYF.

The chain uses TRBV10-3 and TRBJ2-6, with 7 bases lining up with TRBD1. This CDR3 is 16 amino acids long. The germline gives CDR1 ENHRY, CDR2 SYGVKD. The ends lost 3 bases at V and 2 bases at J; junction bases unmatched: 4. The CDR3 protein is CAISDTGVTGANVLTF. CDR3 DNA sequence: TGTGCCATCAGTGATACAGGGGTTACTGGGGCCAACGTCCTGACTTTC.

With respect to this clone: The identical CDR3 is also encoded by other nucleotide sequences in the sample. V is TRBV5-4 and J is TRBJ2-3, with TRBD1 identical over 8 bases. Trimming removed 2 bases from V and 1 base from J; junction bases left unmatched: 6. CDR1 and CDR2 from the germline V gene are SGHNT and YYREEE (reference sequence). This CDR3 is built from 16 residues. The CDR3 nucleotides are TGTGCCAGCAGCTTTGGACAGGGCAGGGGCACAGATACGCAGTATTTT. Its translation: CASSFGQGRGTDTQYF.

J is TRBJ1-4 and V is TRBV5-1, with D possibly TRBD1 on 5 matching bases. This CDR3 comprises 13 residues. V gave up 4 bases and J gave up 5 bases, with 9 bases separating them. Per germline, CDR1 SGHRS and CDR2 YFSETQ. The CDR3 loop reads CASSQGRNEKLFF. DNA for the CDR3: TGCGCCAGCAGCCAGGGACGGAATGAAAAACTGTTTTTT.

The V call is TRBV5-4, the J call TRBJ2-7, with D tentatively TRBD2 (5 bases). Germline CDR1 SGHNT, CDR2 YYREEE (reference sequence). CDR3 size: 16 residues. V was pared by 2 bases and J by 5 bases, with 20 bases between. The CDR3 DNA sequence: TGTGCCAGCAGCTTAGGCTTAGCGCCAGGTCGGGACGAGCAGTACTTC. Translating gives CASSLGLAPGRDEQYF.

The chain has TRBV5-6 and TRBJ2-1; TRBD2 aligns across 12 bases. This CDR3 spans 16 amino acids. The V and J ends lost 4 bases and 4 bases, in that order; junction bases with no gene match: 6. Germline V gene sequence: CDR1 SGHDT, CDR2 YYEEEE. CDR3 DNA: TGTGCCAGCAGCCCACATGGACTAGCGGGGTACAATGAGCAGTTCTTC. As protein: CASSPHGLAGYNEQFF. The full variable domain, its missing parts supplied by reference TRBV5-6 and TRBJ2-1, is DAGVTQSPTHLIKTRGQQVTLRCSPKSGHDTVSWYQQALGQGPQFIFQYYEEEERQRGNFPDRFSGHQFPNYSSELNVNALLLGDSALYLCASSPHGLAGYNEQFFGPGTRLTVL.

The rearrangement uses TRBV19 and TRBJ1-4, with D tentatively TRBD1 (6 bases). This CDR3 region has 15 residues. The V and J ends lost 7 bases and 5 bases respectively, with 17 bases between them. Germline values: CDR1 LNHDA, CDR2 SQIVND (reference sequence). The CDR3 nucleotides read TGTGCCAGTACCCCGTCATGGGGGCAAAATGAAAAACTGTTTTTT. Its translation is CASTPSWGQNEKLFF. The variable domain in full, completed from reference TRBV19 and TRBJ1-4, reads DGGITQSPKYLFRKEGQNVTLSCEQNLNHDAMYWYRQDPGQGLRLIYYSQIVNDFQKGDIAEGYSVSREKKESFPLTVTSAQKNPTAFYLCASTPSWGQNEKLFFGSGTQLSVL.

The rearrangement joins TRBV7-9 to TRBJ2-1, with 13 bases fitting TRBD2. V shed 4 bases and J 6 bases; nucleotides not matched to a gene: 9. The CDR3 extends over 17 amino acids. The germline V gene has CDR1 SEHNR and CDR2 FQNEAQ (reference sequence). The CDR3 nucleotides read TGTGCCAGCAGCTCCCTGGGACTAGCGGGATCTCGCAATGAGCAGTTCTTC. As protein: CASSSLGLAGSRNEQFF.

The gene calls are TRBV5-1 and TRBJ1-1, with TRBD1 matching 8 bases. This CDR3 is built from 15 residues. V lost 0 bases to trimming and J lost 5 bases; unmatched junction nucleotides: 6. Germline V gene lookup returns CDR1 SGHRS and CDR2 YFSETQ. The CDR3 nucleotides read TGCGCCAGCAGCTTGGGTACAGGGGGAACGACTGAAGCTTTCTTT. Residues: CASSLGTGGTTEAFF.

This sequence joins TRBV6-5 and TRBJ1-6; no clear D. Germline CDR1 is MNHEY and CDR2 is SVGAGI. The CDR3 totals 13 residues. Trimming pared 6 bases from V and 8 bases from J, leaving 11 bases between. CDR3 DNA sequence: TGTGCCAGCAGCCCTGGTGGGGATTCACCCCTCCACTTT. Residues: CASSPGGDSPLHF.

The chain carries TRBV5-4 and TRBJ2-7; 8 bases are shared with TRBD1. V trimming: 1 base; J trimming: 5 bases; junction bases outside the gene matches: 11. This CDR3 spans 16 amino acids. Germline assignment: CDR1 SGHNT and CDR2 YYREEE (reference sequence). The CDR3, as DNA: TGTGCCAGCAGCTTGTCTGTTTATTCGACAGGGGACGAGCAGTACTTC. Translating gives CASSLSVYSTGDEQYF.

The gene calls are TRBV7-2 and TRBJ2-1, with TRBD1 as a possible D gene (6 bases). V was cut by 5 bases and J by 7 bases, with 9 bases left in between. The CDR3 is 12 amino acids. Per germline, CDR1 SGHTA and CDR2 FQGNSA. CDR3 loop: CASSLQGNEQFF. CDR3 DNA sequence: TGTGCCAGCAGCCTACAGGGAAATGAGCAGTTCTTC.

The chain links TRBV19 to TRBJ2-5, with D perhaps TRBD1 (6 bases). The CDR3 covers 15 residues. Germline V lookup: CDR1 LNHDA, CDR2 SQIVND (reference sequence). V was cut by 6 bases and J by 1 base, with 15 bases left in between. CDR3 sequence (DNA): TGTGCCAGTAGCAAAAAACAGGGTCCCCAAGAGACCCAGTACTTC. It codes for CASSKKQGPQETQYF.

The chain employs TRBV29-1 and TRBJ1-5, with D uncertain. V was cut by 5 bases and J by 4 bases, with 21 bases left in between. The germline V gene has CDR1 SQVTM and CDR2 ANQGSEA. The CDR3 spans 16 residues. CDR3 in amino acids: CSVPSPPQEKNQPQHF. DNA of the CDR3: TGCAGCGTTCCAAGTCCTCCGCAGGAGAAGAATCAGCCCCAGCATTTT.

This chain links TRBV28 with TRBJ1-5; possibly TRBD1 for D (5 bases). This CDR3 is built from 15 residues. V lost 8 bases to trimming and J lost 7 bases, with 21 bases between them. The germline gives CDR1 MDHEN, CDR2 SYDVKM. The CDR3 sequence: CASSPSGGSGQPQHF. CDR3 nucleotide sequence: TGTGCCAGCTCCCCCTCGGGGGGGTCCGGGCAGCCCCAGCATTTT.

The chain uses TRBV5-6 and TRBJ1-4; D not certain. The CDR3 has 14 amino acids. The germline V gene has CDR1 SGHDT and CDR2 YYEEEE. V was trimmed by 5 bases and J by 5 bases, leaving 13 bases between them. The CDR3 DNA reads as TGTGCCAGCAGAAAAGGGCAGCGAAATGAAAAACTGTTTTTT. The encoded protein is CASRKGQRNEKLFF.

J is TRBJ2-1 and V is TRBV15, with 16 bases that match TRBD2. Germline V lookup: CDR1 LNHNV, CDR2 YYDKDF (reference sequence). Trimming at V came to 3 bases and at J to 6 bases, leaving 2 bases not matched to a gene. This CDR3 contains 16 residues. CDR3 sequence reads: CATSRGLAGGLNEQFF. CDR3 nucleotides: TGTGCCACCAGCAGGGGACTAGCGGGGGGGCTCAATGAGCAGTTCTTC. The whole variable domain, remainder taken from reference TRBV15 and TRBJ2-1, is DAMVIQNPRYQVTQFGKPVTLSCSQTLNHNVMYWYQQKSSQAPKLLFHYYDKDFNNEADTPDNFQSRRPNTSFCFLDIRSPGLGDTAMYLCATSRGLAGGLNEQFFGPGTRLTVL.